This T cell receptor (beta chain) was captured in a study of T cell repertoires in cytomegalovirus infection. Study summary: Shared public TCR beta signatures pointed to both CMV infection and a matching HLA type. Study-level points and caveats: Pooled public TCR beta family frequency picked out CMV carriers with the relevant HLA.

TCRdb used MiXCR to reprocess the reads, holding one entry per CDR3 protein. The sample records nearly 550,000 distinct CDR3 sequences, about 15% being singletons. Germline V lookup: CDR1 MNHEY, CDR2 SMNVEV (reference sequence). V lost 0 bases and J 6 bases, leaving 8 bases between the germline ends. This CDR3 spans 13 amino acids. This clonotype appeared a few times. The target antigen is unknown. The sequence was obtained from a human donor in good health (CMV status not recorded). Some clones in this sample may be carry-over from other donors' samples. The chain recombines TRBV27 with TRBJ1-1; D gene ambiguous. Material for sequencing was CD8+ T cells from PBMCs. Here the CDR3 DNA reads TGTGCCAGCAGTTTATCTTATTTTTCTGAAGCTTTCTTT. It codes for CASSLSYFSEAFF.